One and the same sample provided the 15 T cell receptor beta chains below, sequenced in a study of blood T cell repertoires in COVID-19 (dated by TCRdb to the early 2020s). Library preparation used the immunoSEQ multiplex PCR assay. The table comes from immuneACCESS by way of TCRdb, which keeps in-frame sequences with V and J called. Part of the clones is missing from these tables; in studies checked, under half for an unresolved V gene and the rest for unknown reasons. The sample includes 100,000 to 150,000 clones, with 85% to 90% observed a single time. Clones ranked in the top ten supply about 6.9% of the sample. The sample taken for sequencing was peripheral blood. The source of these receptors is an elderly man with active or convalescent COVID-19.

This clone has more than one count but fewer than ten. The chain joins TRBV7-2 to TRBJ1-2; TRBD1 matches at 11 bases. Germline CDR1 is SGHTA and CDR2 is FQGNSA. Germline trimming cut 5 bases from V and 4 bases from J; bases unmatched to any gene: 3. The CDR3 extends over 14 amino acids. Written as DNA, the CDR3 is TGTGCCAGCAGCACGGGACAGGGGGTCTATGGCTACACCTTC. This encodes CASSTGQGVYGYTF.

This clone was picked up a small number of times. V is TRBV4-1 and J is TRBJ2-4; D is possibly TRBD1 (7 bases). The CDR3 loop spans 16 amino acids. Per the germline V gene, CDR1 is MGHRA and CDR2 is YSYEKL. The germline V and J ends were trimmed by 3 bases and 2 bases, with 14 bases remaining between them. This CDR3 is CASSHGPGGTKNIQYF. The CDR3 region has the DNA TGCGCCAGCAGCCACGGCCCAGGGGGGACCAAAAACATTCAGTACTTC.

The rearrangement links TRBV7-8 to TRBJ2-5, with D perhaps matching TRBD2 (5 bases). This CDR3 region has 16 residues. V lost 1 base to trimming and J lost 2 bases, with 14 bases between them. Germline loops: CDR1 SGHVS, CDR2 FQNEAQ. CDR3 region: CASSLVGNGKQETQYF. Here the CDR3 DNA reads TGTGCCAGCAGCTTAGTGGGAAACGGGAAACAAGAGACCCAGTACTTC.

CDR3 nucleotides: TGTGCCAGTAGTATTCTCGGACTAGCGGGGCTGTACAATGAGCAGTTCTTC. Translated, it gives CASSILGLAGLYNEQFF. The gene calls are TRBV19 and TRBJ2-1; 12 nucleotides match TRBD2. CDR3 length equals 17 residues. With 3 bases clipped from V and 4 bases from J, the junction kept 7 bases outside the gene matches. Germline V gene sequence: CDR1 LNHDA, CDR2 SQIVND (reference sequence).

The chain is built from TRBV4-1 and TRBJ1-6; the D is unclear. The CDR3 totals 14 residues. The germline V and J ends were trimmed by 0 bases and 7 bases, with 7 bases remaining between them. The germline V gene encodes CDR1 MGHRA and CDR2 YSYEKL. Here the CDR3 reads CASSQDPQNSPLHF. The DNA of the CDR3 is TGCGCCAGCAGCCAAGACCCTCAGAATTCACCCCTCCACTTT.

This chain connects TRBV28 to TRBJ1-2; 8 nucleotides line up with TRBD1. This CDR3 has 17 residues. Germline-derived CDR1 and CDR2 are MDHEN and SYDVKM. V dropped 5 bases and J dropped 5; count of bases not matched to a gene: 16. CDR3 protein: CASSESSGTGFQYGYTF. In DNA, the CDR3 is TGTGCCAGCAGTGAGTCCTCCGGGACAGGTTTTCAGTATGGCTACACCTTC.

V usage is TRBV9 and J usage is TRBJ2-5; D is perhaps TRBD2 (7 bases). Germline V gives CDR1 SGDLS, CDR2 YYNGEE. V dropped 0 bases and J dropped 1 base, with 13 bases sitting between them. This CDR3 has 16 residues. As DNA, the CDR3 is TGTGCCAGCAGCGTAGGCGGGGGCGTAAGCCAAGAGACCCAGTACTTC. Its translation is CASSVGGGVSQETQYF.

The chain recombines TRBV7-9 with TRBJ1-4; 9 nucleotides agree with TRBD1. V dropped 6 bases and J dropped 8; count of bases not matched to a gene: 7. Germline loops: CDR1 SEHNR, CDR2 FQNEAQ (reference sequence). The CDR3 is 14 residues long. CDR3 in amino acids: CASRGQGAIEKLFF. CDR3 DNA sequence: TGTGCCAGCAGGGGACAGGGCGCGATAGAAAAACTGTTTTTT.

This chain uses TRBV6-5 with TRBJ2-7; 8 bases line up with TRBD2. The CDR3 has 15 amino acids. With 6 bases clipped from V and 5 bases from J, the junction kept 12 bases outside the gene matches. Germline CDR1 reads MNHEY; CDR2 reads SVGAGI. The CDR3 reads CASRHQRESRHEQYF. The CDR3 nucleotides read TGTGCCAGCAGACATCAGCGGGAGAGTCGACACGAGCAGTACTTC.

The chain recombines TRBV2 with TRBJ2-7; TRBD1 agrees at 8 bases. V gave up 7 bases and J gave up 3 bases; unmatched junction bases: 11. This CDR3 is 15 amino acids long. The germline V gene has CDR1 SNHLY and CDR2 FYNNEI. The CDR3 DNA follows: TGTGCCAGCAAGGCACGGACAGGGCCGAACTACGAGCAGTACTTC. Amino acid sequence: CASKARTGPNYEQYF.

This rearrangement joins TRBV6-5 to TRBJ2-5; tentatively, D is TRBD2 (6 bases). This CDR3 spans 15 amino acids. Trimming removed 4 bases from V and 5 bases from J, with 17 bases in between. Germline CDR1 is MNHEY and CDR2 is SVGAGI. The CDR3 DNA reads as TGTGCCAGCAGTTGGGGTGACACTCGGGGGGAGACCCAGTACTTC. Translation gives CASSWGDTRGETQYF.

In its sample, this clone was seen a few times. This chain joins TRBV7-9 and TRBJ2-7; the match to TRBD2 covers 7 bases. Germline lookup yields CDR1 SEHNR and CDR2 FQNEAQ (reference sequence). The CDR3 is 14 amino acids. J lost 4 bases, V lost 7 bases, and 10 bases had no gene match. In DNA form, the CDR3 reads TGTGCCAGCATCCTTGTGGGGGAGGGGTACGAGCAGTACTTC. Translating it yields CASILVGEGYEQYF.

The V gene is TRBV19, the J gene TRBJ1-5, with TRBD1 identical over 8 bases. V shed 3 bases and J 2 bases; nucleotides not matched to a gene: 3. This CDR3 has 15 residues. Germline V gene lookup returns CDR1 LNHDA and CDR2 SQIVND (reference sequence). The CDR3 DNA follows: TGTGCCAGTAGTATTGCGACAGGGGGCAATCAGCCCCAGCATTTT. It specifies CASSIATGGNQPQHF.

This clone has just a few counts. Here the CDR3 reads CASSPDRGLSRNEQFF. Here the CDR3 DNA reads TGTGCCAGCAGCCCGGACAGGGGGCTTTCTCGCAATGAGCAGTTCTTC. The rearrangement uses TRBV7-3 and TRBJ2-1, with 11 bases that match TRBD1. V trimming: 5 bases; J trimming: 6 bases; junction bases outside the gene matches: 9. Germline V CDR1 and CDR2: SGHTA, FQGTGA. This CDR3 region has 16 residues. The whole variable domain, filled in from reference TRBV7-3 and TRBJ2-1, reads GAGVSQTPSNKVTEKGKYVELRCDPISGHTALYWYRQSLGQGPEFLIYFQGTGAADDSGLPNDRFFAVRPEGSVSTLKIQRTERGDSAVYLCASSPDRGLSRNEQFFGPGTRLTVL.

V and J are TRBV6-6 and TRBJ1-3; D uncertain. CDR1 and CDR2 from the germline V gene are MNHNY and SVGAGI (reference sequence). The CDR3 spans 13 residues. The germline V and J ends were trimmed by 0 bases and 4 bases, with 4 bases remaining between them. The CDR3: CASSYSLGNTIYF. The CDR3 DNA reads as TGTGCCAGCAGTTACTCATTAGGAAACACCATATATTTT.